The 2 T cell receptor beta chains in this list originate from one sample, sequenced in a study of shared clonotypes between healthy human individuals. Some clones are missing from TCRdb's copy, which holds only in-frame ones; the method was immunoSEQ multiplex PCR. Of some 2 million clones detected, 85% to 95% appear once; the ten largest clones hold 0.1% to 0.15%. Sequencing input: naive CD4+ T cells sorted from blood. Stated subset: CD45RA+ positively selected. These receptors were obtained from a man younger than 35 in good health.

This chain's CDR3 is CASSEGGLNIQYF. The CDR3 bases are TGCGCCAGCAGTGAGGGGGGCCTAAACATTCAGTACTTC. The V and J genes are TRBV10-1 and TRBJ2-4, with D perhaps matching TRBD1 (6 bases). Trimming shortened V by 2 bases and J by 6 bases, and 8 bases separated the two germline ends. Germline V gene sequence: CDR1 WNHNN, CDR2 SYGVQD (reference sequence). This CDR3 is 13 amino acids long.

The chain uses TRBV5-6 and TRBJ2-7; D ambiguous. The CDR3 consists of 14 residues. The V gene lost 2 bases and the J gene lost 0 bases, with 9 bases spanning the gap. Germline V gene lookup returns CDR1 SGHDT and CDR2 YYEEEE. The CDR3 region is CASSFHRYSYEQYF. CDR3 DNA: TGTGCCAGCAGCTTCCATCGATACTCCTACGAGCAGTACTTC.